This T cell receptor beta chain came from a study of shared clonotypes between healthy human individuals. Profiling relied on immunoSEQ multiplex PCR, and the TCRdb table lists in-frame clones only, not all of them. Of a few hundred thousand clones listed, roughly 80% were seen once; the top ten hold more than 10%. Germline assignment: CDR1 SGHRS and CDR2 YFSETQ. This CDR3 is built from 15 residues. Deletions cut 6 bases from V and 2 bases from J, with 16 bases between. The rearrangement links TRBV5-1 to TRBJ2-3; no firm D call. The sequence derives from a woman in her 40s in good health. Some clones in this sample may be carry-over from other donors' samples. The material sequenced was PBMCs. Here the CDR3 reads CASTPSTALTDTQYF. Written as DNA, the CDR3 is TGCGCCAGCACCCCTTCTACTGCTCTCACAGATACGCAGTATTTT.